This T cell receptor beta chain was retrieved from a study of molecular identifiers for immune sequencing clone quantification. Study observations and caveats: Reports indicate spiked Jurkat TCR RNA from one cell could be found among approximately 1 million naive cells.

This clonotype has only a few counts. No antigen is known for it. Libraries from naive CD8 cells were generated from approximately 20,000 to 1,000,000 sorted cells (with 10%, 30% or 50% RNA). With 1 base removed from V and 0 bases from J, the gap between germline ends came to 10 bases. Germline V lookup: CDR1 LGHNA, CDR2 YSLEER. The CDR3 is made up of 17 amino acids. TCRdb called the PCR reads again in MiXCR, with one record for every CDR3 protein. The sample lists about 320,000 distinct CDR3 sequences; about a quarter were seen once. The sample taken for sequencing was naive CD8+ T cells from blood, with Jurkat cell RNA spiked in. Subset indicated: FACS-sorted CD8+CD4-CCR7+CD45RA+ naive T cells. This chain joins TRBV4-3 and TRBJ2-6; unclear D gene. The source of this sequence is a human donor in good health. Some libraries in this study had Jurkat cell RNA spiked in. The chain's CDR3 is CASSQAVRGSGANVLTF. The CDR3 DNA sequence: TGCGCCAGCAGCCAAGCAGTCCGAGGCTCTGGGGCCAACGTCCTGACTTTC.